The clone carrying this T cell receptor (beta chain) occurred a few times. TCRdb keeps only in-frame clones here, not all; method: immunoSEQ multiplex PCR. The sample holds 200,000 or so clones, 85% seen once. The data derive from a study of blood T cell repertoires in COVID-19. Study in general: From the United States, Italy and Spain came samples of acute and convalescent COVID-19. Sources were T cells, B-cell-depleted T cells, or PBMCs; the material itself was cDNA or gDNA.

Seattle's enrolled individuals joined amid active infection and were then monitored longitudinally. This clonotype was sampled from a man between 60 and 70 years old with COVID-19, enrolled during active disease. Material: peripheral blood.

CDR3 in DNA: TGTGCCTGGAGCCGCTATGCCAATCAGCCCCAGCATTTT. Translated, it gives CAWSRYANQPQHF. This chain links TRBV30 with TRBJ1-5; D not certain. Trimming left V 3 bases short and J 3 bases short, with 9 bases between. The CDR3 has 13 amino acids. Looked up from germline, CDR1 is GTSNPN and CDR2 is SVGIG (reference sequence).